A single sample is the source of the 8 T cell receptor beta chains below, sequenced in a study. One entry per CDR3 protein results from TCRdb running MiXCR on the RT-PCR reads. The table has more than 550,000 distinct CDR3 sequences, about 14% seen once. The source material was memory CD4+ T cells from blood. These receptors all stem from a female donor in good health, serving as a healthy control.

This rearrangement joins TRBV10-3 to TRBJ1-3; D ambiguous. Deletions cut 5 bases from V and 0 bases from J, with 14 bases between. Looked up from germline, CDR1 is ENHRY and CDR2 is SYGVKD. The CDR3 covers 16 residues. CDR3 DNA: TGTGCCATCAGTCTAATGGACCCACCCTCTGGAAACACCATATATTTT. Protein product: CAISLMDPPSGNTIYF.

This clonotype was picked up a small number of times. The chain joins TRBV7-2 to TRBJ2-7; D unresolved. The V gene's germline CDR1 is SGHTA and CDR2 FQGNSA. Trimming left V 0 bases short and J 12 bases short, with 15 bases between. The CDR3 totals 13 residues. The CDR3, as DNA: TGTGCCAGCAGCTTAGCGCGCGGCACCGAACGGTACTTC. It codes for CASSLARGTERYF. Using reference TRBV7-2 and TRBJ2-7 for the parts outside the CDR3, the full variable domain is GAGVSQSPSNKVTEKGKDVELRCDPISGHTALYWYRQSLGQGLEFLIYFQGNSAPDKSGLPSDRFSAERTGGSVSTLTIQRTQQEDSAVYLCASSLARGTERYFGPGTRLTVT.

This clonotype came up many times. The chain recombines TRBV12-3 or TRBV12-4 with TRBJ2-2, with unresolved D. Trimming left V 8 bases short and J 0 bases short, with 7 bases between. This CDR3 spans 13 amino acids. CDR3 protein: CASCAANTGELFF. CDR3 nucleotide sequence: TGTGCCAGCTGTGCGGCGAACACCGGGGAGCTGTTTTTT.

The V call is TRBV7-2, the J call TRBJ2-7; 10 bases map to TRBD2. Unmatched junction bases numbered 2, after V lost 4 bases and J lost 2 bases. Germline V gene data show CDR1 as SGHTA and CDR2 as FQGNSA. The CDR3 loop spans 14 amino acids. CDR3 loop: CASSSLAGAYEQYF. CDR3 nucleotide sequence: TGTGCCAGCAGCTCGCTAGCGGGAGCCTACGAGCAGTACTTC.

V and J are TRBV18 and TRBJ1-4, with D hard to call. The CDR3 sequence is 13 residues long. CDR1 and CDR2 from the germline V gene are KGHSH and LQKENI. The V gene lost 5 bases and the J gene lost 8 bases, with 12 bases spanning the gap. Written as DNA, the CDR3 is TGTGCCAGCTCAGACACCGAGGAGGAAAAACTGTTTTTT. This gives the protein CASSDTEEEKLFF.

The rearrangement uses TRBV12-3 or TRBV12-4 and TRBJ2-7; 7 bases are shared with TRBD1. The CDR3 sequence is 15 residues long. V shed 6 bases and J 2 bases; nucleotides not matched to a gene: 10. In DNA form, the CDR3 reads TGTGCCAGCAGCAAGAGGACAGGCCAAACCTACGAGCAGTACTTC. Translating gives CASSKRTGQTYEQYF.

In its sample, this clonotype was seen many times. This chain joins TRBV29-1 and TRBJ2-3, with a possible D match to TRBD1 (6 bases). This CDR3 is built from 13 residues. Germline V gene lookup returns CDR1 SQVTM and CDR2 ANQGSEA. The V gene lost 4 bases and the J gene lost 4 bases, with 12 bases spanning the gap. CDR3 nucleotide sequence: TGCAGCGTTGGAACAGGGTGGGCAGATACGCAGTATTTT. Translating gives CSVGTGWADTQYF.

This clonotype was seen many times. The V and J genes are TRBV7-2 and TRBJ2-7; 7 bases match TRBD1. The trim removed 5 bases at V and 3 bases at J, leaving 22 bases unmatched. Germline CDR1 reads SGHTA; CDR2 reads FQGNSA. This CDR3 has 19 amino acids. DNA for the CDR3: TGTGCCAGCAGCCCAACAGACAGGGCCGCTATCGCCCAACGCTACGAGCAGTACTTC. Translated, it gives CASSPTDRAAIAQRYEQYF.